The 30 T cell receptor beta chains listed next were all sequenced from one sample in a study of shared clonotypes between healthy human individuals. Assay: immunoSEQ multiplex PCR; the TCRdb copy retains only in-frame clones and omits some. This table has 550,000 to 750,000 clones, 92% appearing once. Naive CD8 cells comprised CD45RO-negative, CCR7-positively selected cells, excluding terminally differentiated effector memory CD45RA+ cells. The specimen sequenced was naive CD8+ T cells sorted from blood. Every receptor here comes from a young man in good health.

Turning to this clone: A read error may produce the germline difference seen at one junction end. This sequence joins TRBV7-2 and TRBJ2-7, with 13 nucleotides matching TRBD2. There are 15 residues in the CDR3. The V gene's germline CDR1 is SGHTA and CDR2 FQGNSA. Written as DNA, the CDR3 is TGTGCCAGCAGGCGGACTAGCGGGAGTCTCTACGGGCAGTACTTC. Amino acid sequence: CASRRTSGSLYGQYF.

This chain uses TRBV30 with TRBJ1-5; D call uncertain. Germline lookup yields CDR1 GTSNPN and CDR2 SVGIG (reference sequence). V lost 7 bases and J 2 bases, leaving 12 bases between the germline ends. This CDR3 comprises 13 residues. The CDR3 loop is CAFWMGGNQPQHF. CDR3 in DNA: TGTGCCTTTTGGATGGGTGGCAATCAGCCCCAGCATTTT.

This clone was counted a few times. The chain combines TRBV5-1 with TRBJ2-7, with a weak D call TRBD2 (6 bases). Trimming left V 4 bases short and J 2 bases short, with 13 bases between. The CDR3 consists of 14 residues. Germline V gene data show CDR1 as SGHRS and CDR2 as YFSETQ. CDR3 nucleotides: TGCGCCAGCAGCCCAAGCGGGTCCCCCTACGAGCAGTACTTC. Its protein is CASSPSGSPYEQYF.

This clone was found once. The rearrangement links TRBV12-5 to TRBJ1-1, with D possibly TRBD1 on 6 matching bases. Looked up from germline, CDR1 is LGHNT and CDR2 is FRNRAP. Trimming cost V 2 bases and J 0 bases, with 10 bases left between them. The CDR3 has 15 residues. CDR3 coding DNA: TGTGCTAGTGGTTTGTACGCAGGGGTGAACACTGAAGCTTTCTTT. Its protein is CASGLYAGVNTEAFF.

This chain links TRBV4-3 with TRBJ1-5, with D possibly being TRBD1 (6 bases). The ends were cut back, 3 bases at V and 2 bases at J, with 11 bases in the middle. The length of the CDR3 is 15 residues. The V gene's germline CDR1 is LGHNA and CDR2 YSLEER. The CDR3 here is CASSQYRVGNQPQHF. In nucleotides, the CDR3 is TGCGCCAGCAGCCAGTACAGGGTTGGCAATCAGCCCCAGCATTTT.

This clone was observed a handful of times. This chain links TRBV27 with TRBJ1-1, with 7 bases matching TRBD1. There are 12 residues in the CDR3. Trimming at V came to 10 bases and at J to 1 base, leaving 3 bases not matched to a gene. Germline-derived CDR1 and CDR2 are MNHEY and SMNVEV (reference sequence). The CDR3 DNA sequence: TGTGCCACCCGGACAGGGAACACTGAAGCTTTCTTT. It yields the protein CATRTGNTEAFF.

The chain carries TRBV9 and TRBJ2-1; 12 bases match TRBD1. The J segment lost 4 bases and the V segment lost 4 bases, leaving 6 bases of the junction unmatched. The CDR3 runs 16 residues. Germline values: CDR1 SGDLS, CDR2 YYNGEE. The CDR3 spells CASSNRDRGRYNEQFF. The CDR3 DNA sequence: TGTGCCAGCAGCAACCGGGACAGGGGGCGATACAATGAGCAGTTCTTC. The full variable domain, completed using reference TRBV9 and TRBJ2-1, is DSGVTQTPKHLITATGQRVTLRCSPRSGDLSVYWYQQSLDQGLQFLIQYYNGEERAKGNILERFSAQQFPDLHSELNLSSLELGDSALYFCASSNRDRGRYNEQFFGPGTRLTVL.

About this clone: Additional DNA sequences in this sample encode the identical CDR3. The chain employs TRBV7-6 and TRBJ2-3, with D unclear. Between the trimmed V and J ends, which lost 0 bases and 0 bases, there was a span of 4 bases. This CDR3 is 14 amino acids long. In germline, CDR1 is SGHVS, CDR2 FNYEAQ. CDR3 loop: CASSLAGSTDTQYF. The CDR3 DNA follows: TGTGCCAGCAGCTTAGCGGGAAGCACAGATACGCAGTATTTT. The full variable domain, in which reference TRBV7-6 and TRBJ2-3 provide the parts outside the CDR3, is GAGVSQSPRYKVTKRGQDVALRCDPISGHVSLYWYRQALGQGPEFLTYFNYEAQQDKSGLPNDRFSAERPEGSISTLTIQRTEQRDSAMYRCASSLAGSTDTQYFGPGTRLTVL.

The V gene is TRBV29-1, the J gene TRBJ2-7; 7 bases fit TRBD2. The CDR3 is 11 amino acids. Germline V lookup: CDR1 SQVTM, CDR2 ANQGSEA. Germline trimming cut 3 bases from V and 7 bases from J; bases unmatched to any gene: 3. CDR3 nucleotides: TGCAGCGTTGACGAGGGAGGGGAGCAGTACTTC. Amino acids: CSVDEGGEQYF.

The chain employs TRBV7-9 and TRBJ2-3; a weak D match, TRBD2 (5 bases). Germline V lookup: CDR1 SEHNR, CDR2 FQNEAQ (reference sequence). The CDR3 is 15 amino acids. V lost 3 bases, J lost 6 bases, and 16 bases lay in between. The CDR3 sequence is CASSLIRTGWDTQYF. The DNA for the CDR3 is TGTGCCAGCAGCTTGATCCGTACGGGGTGGGATACGCAGTATTTT.

The genes are TRBV27 and TRBJ1-4, with D possibly matching TRBD1 (5 bases). This CDR3 comprises 16 residues. The V end lost 3 bases, the J end lost 5 bases, and 16 bases lay between the germline ends. The germline CDR1 and CDR2 sequences are MNHEY and SMNVEV (reference sequence). The CDR3 region is CASSFGHPDKNEKLFF. The CDR3 DNA reads TGTGCCAGCAGTTTCGGACATCCCGACAAAAATGAAAAACTGTTTTTT. The full variable domain, rest sourced from reference TRBV27 and TRBJ1-4, is EAQVTQNPRYLITVTGKKLTVTCSQNMNHEYMSWYRQDPGLGLRQIYYSMNVEVTDKGDVPEGYKVSRKEKRNFPLILESPSPNQTSLYFCASSFGHPDKNEKLFFGSGTQLSVL.

V and J are TRBV7-9 and TRBJ2-1; tentative D call: TRBD1 (5 bases). Per the germline V gene, CDR1 is SEHNR and CDR2 is FQNEAQ (reference sequence). V was clipped by 4 bases and J by 6 bases, with 22 bases between them. This CDR3 has 17 amino acids. CDR3 protein: CASSSTITGRNTNEQFF. The CDR3 bases are TGTGCCAGCAGCTCCACCATAACAGGAAGGAACACCAATGAGCAGTTCTTC.

This chain joins TRBV7-9 and TRBJ1-1, with D perhaps TRBD1 (6 bases). This CDR3 has 14 amino acids. Trimming took 5 bases from V and 3 from J, leaving 13 bases between them. The germline V gene encodes CDR1 SEHNR and CDR2 FQNEAQ (reference sequence). The CDR3 spells CASSDQDSYTEAFF. CDR3 sequence (DNA): TGTGCCAGCAGCGACCAGGACAGCTACACTGAAGCTTTCTTT.

This clone was counted a few times. The rearrangement joins TRBV28 to TRBJ1-2, with D possibly being TRBD1 (6 bases). With 9 bases removed from V and 0 bases from J, the gap between germline ends came to 23 bases. Germline-derived CDR1 and CDR2 are MDHEN and SYDVKM. CDR3 size: 17 residues. CDR3 protein: CARSPAGGGQANYGYTF. The CDR3 region has the DNA TGTGCCAGGAGCCCCGCCGGGGGCGGCCAAGCTAACTATGGCTACACCTTC.

The gene calls are TRBV7-3 and TRBJ2-1, with D perhaps being TRBD1 or TRBD2 (5 bases each). This CDR3 is built from 18 residues. The V and J ends lost 1 base and 2 bases respectively, with 18 bases between them. CDR1 and CDR2 from the germline V gene are SGHTA and FQGTGA. The CDR3 sequence is CASSLNGGAPSAYNEQFF. The CDR3 bases are TGTGCCAGCAGCTTAAATGGGGGTGCCCCCTCTGCCTACAATGAGCAGTTCTTC.

V usage is TRBV7-2 and J usage is TRBJ2-3; 9 nucleotides align to TRBD2. The CDR3 is made up of 15 amino acids. Germline loops: CDR1 SGHTA, CDR2 FQGNSA. With 7 bases clipped from V and 4 bases from J, the junction kept 9 bases outside the gene matches. The CDR3 region is CASNISGRSADTQYF. CDR3 in DNA: TGTGCCAGCAATATTAGCGGGAGAAGTGCAGATACGCAGTATTTT.

The V gene is TRBV5-1, the J gene TRBJ2-3; D possibly matches TRBD1 or TRBD2 (5 bases each). The CDR3 has 16 residues. Germline-derived CDR1 and CDR2 are SGHRS and YFSETQ. V was pared by 3 bases and J by 7 bases, with 21 bases between. The CDR3 sequence is CASSSLGLVRLHTQYF. The CDR3 DNA reads TGCGCCAGCAGCTCATTGGGGCTAGTAAGACTACATACGCAGTATTTT.

The CDR3 loop reads CASSTPGLVGDNEQFF. CDR3 bases: TGTGCCAGCAGCACCCCGGGACTAGTTGGAGACAATGAGCAGTTCTTC. The chain joins TRBV7-8 to TRBJ2-1; 8 bases align to TRBD2. The junction had 11 bases not matched to a gene; V was cut back by 5 bases and J by 5 bases. From germline, CDR1 is SGHVS and CDR2 FQNEAQ. This CDR3 has 16 residues.

This chain connects TRBV28 to TRBJ1-2; tentatively, D is TRBD1 (6 bases). Germline V gene lookup returns CDR1 MDHEN and CDR2 SYDVKM. The CDR3 runs to 18 residues. Trimming removed 5 bases from V and 5 bases from J, with 27 bases in between. The CDR3, as DNA: TGTGCCAGCAGTATAAGATGGGACATCCCTGAGGGGTCTTATGGCTACACCTTC. Translating gives CASSIRWDIPEGSYGYTF.

The gene calls are TRBV7-9 and TRBJ1-5; 12 bases agree with TRBD1. V was clipped by 5 bases and J by 1 base; unmatched bases: 12. This CDR3 is built from 19 residues. Germline CDR1 is SEHNR and CDR2 is FQNEAQ (reference sequence). The CDR3 DNA follows: TGTGCCAGCAGCGGAGGGACAGGGGGCGGGGGAAGAAGCAATCAGCCCCAGCATTTT. This translates into CASSGGTGGGGRSNQPQHF.

This chain connects TRBV7-9 to TRBJ2-7, with D unresolved. This CDR3 spans 14 amino acids. Germline V CDR1 and CDR2: SEHNR, FQNEAQ (reference sequence). The ends were cut back, 5 bases at V and 3 bases at J, with 14 bases in the middle. CDR3 loop: CASSNPSGLYEQYF. For the CDR3, the DNA is TGTGCCAGCAGCAACCCATCGGGCCTCTACGAGCAGTACTTC.

The chain couples TRBV28 to TRBJ1-5; D is undetermined. The CDR3 has 14 amino acids. V was trimmed by 10 bases and J by 0 bases, leaving 13 bases between them. Per germline, CDR1 MDHEN and CDR2 SYDVKM. CDR3 sequence: CATKTSHSNQPQHF. The CDR3 DNA reads as TGTGCCACCAAGACAAGCCATAGCAATCAGCCCCAGCATTTT.

The chain combines TRBV19 with TRBJ2-7, with unresolved D. V shed 5 bases and J shed 4 bases, with 18 bases lying between them. The V gene's germline CDR1 is LNHDA and CDR2 SQIVND (reference sequence). This CDR3 is built from 15 residues. CDR3 region: CASSFSFDPMYEQYF. CDR3 DNA sequence: TGTGCCAGTAGTTTCAGCTTCGACCCTATGTACGAGCAGTACTTC.

This rearrangement joins TRBV28 to TRBJ1-4, with unresolved D. Trimming shortened V by 3 bases and J by 4 bases, and 12 bases separated the two germline ends. This CDR3 has 15 amino acids. CDR1 and CDR2 from the germline V gene are MDHEN and SYDVKM. This CDR3 is CASSLLGKGNEKLFF. The CDR3 bases are TGTGCCAGCAGTTTGTTGGGAAAGGGTAATGAAAAACTGTTTTTT.

The V and J genes are TRBV13 and TRBJ2-7, with TRBD1 matching 9 bases. The ends lost 6 bases at V and 0 bases at J; junction bases unmatched: 6. CDR3 length: 15 residues. Germline CDR1 reads PRHDT; CDR2 reads FYEKMQ (reference sequence). Here the CDR3 DNA reads TGTGCCAGCAGGCGGACAGGGGCGAACTCCTACGAGCAGTACTTC. Protein: CASRRTGANSYEQYF.

The rearrangement links TRBV7-9 to TRBJ1-5, with D unclear. From germline, CDR1 is SEHNR and CDR2 FQNEAQ (reference sequence). V lost 1 base to trimming and J lost 2 bases, with 15 bases between them. This CDR3 region has 17 residues. The CDR3 nucleotides are TGTGCCAGCAGCTTAGTTGGAGGGTCCATTGGCAATCAGCCCCAGCATTTT. It yields the protein CASSLVGGSIGNQPQHF.

The chain combines TRBV27 with TRBJ2-2; D uncertain. Trimming pared 6 bases from V and 4 bases from J, leaving 24 bases between. The CDR3 length is 18 residues. Germline lookup yields CDR1 MNHEY and CDR2 SMNVEV (reference sequence). CDR3 region: CASRFNLRARTFTGELFF. The DNA for the CDR3 is TGTGCCAGCAGATTTAACCTCCGGGCCAGAACTTTCACCGGGGAGCTGTTTTTT.

This chain links TRBV7-9 with TRBJ2-2; D not certain. Germline loops: CDR1 SEHNR, CDR2 FQNEAQ (reference sequence). The CDR3 runs to 13 residues. Deletions cut 6 bases from V and 4 bases from J, with 9 bases between. The CDR3 region is CASRSLRTGELFF. CDR3 sequence (DNA): TGTGCCAGCAGGTCATTACGCACCGGGGAGCTGTTTTTT.

This sequence joins TRBV11-3 and TRBJ2-2, with D possibly matching TRBD1 (5 bases). The CDR3 length is 14 residues. The germline gives CDR1 SGHNT, CDR2 YENEEA. V lost 5 bases, J lost 2 bases, and 9 bases lay in between. CDR3 sequence reads: CASSADSNTGELFF. CDR3 coding DNA: TGTGCCAGCAGCGCCGACAGTAACACCGGGGAGCTGTTTTTT. The whole variable domain, remainder taken from reference TRBV11-3 and TRBJ2-2, is EAGVVQSPRYKIIEKKQPVAFWCNPISGHNTLYWYLQNLGQGPELLIRYENEEAVDDSQLPKDRFSAERLKGVDSTLKIQPAELGDSAVYLCASSADSNTGELFFGEGSRLTVL.

The CDR3 DNA is TGTGCCAGCAGCTTAAATTCTGTGGGAGGGCCGCTAGATACGCAGTATTTT. Amino acids: CASSLNSVGGPLDTQYF. This rearrangement joins TRBV7-9 to TRBJ2-3; 7 bases fit TRBD2. Losses at the gene ends were 2 bases for V and 5 bases for J; bases not matched to a gene: 13. The length of the CDR3 is 17 residues. Germline V gene sequence: CDR1 SEHNR, CDR2 FQNEAQ (reference sequence). Looking up the rest from reference TRBV7-9 and TRBJ2-3 gives the full variable domain: DTGVSQNPRHKITKRGQNVTFRCDPISEHNRLYWYRQTLGQGPEFLTYFQNEAQLEKSRLLSDRFSAERPKGSFSTLEIQRTEQGDSAMYLCASSLNSVGGPLDTQYFGPGTRLTVL.